These 32 T cell receptor beta chains share one sample of origin, sequenced in a study of regulatory T cells in long-lasting Graves disease. The time point was: newly diagnosed GD, antithyroid drugs for less than 3 months. PBMC RNA was the source of the TCR library. Both iRepertoire HTBI primers and Arm-PCR of CDR3 regions were used to build the TCR beta libraries. From the multiplex PCR reads, TCRdb called clonotypes with MiXCR, one entry per CDR3 protein. The sample has 350,000 to 550,000 distinct CDR3 sequences; about a sixth are singletons. These data were also filed under a second study, of T cells in Graves' hyperthyroidism and ophthalmopathy.

This sample comprised peripheral blood mononuclear cells (PBMCs), obtained at new diagnosis, from a patient treated with antithyroid drugs. The receptors shown here come from a woman aged 18-29 years with Graves disease.

This clonotype was counted ten times or more. The chain links TRBV20-1 to TRBJ2-7, with 12 bases that match TRBD2. The germline gives CDR1 DFQATT, CDR2 SNEGSKA (reference sequence). The CDR3 loop spans 13 amino acids. The ends lost 4 bases at V and 3 bases at J; junction bases unmatched: 1. The CDR3 coding sequence is TGCAGTGCTATGACTAGCGGGAGCTACGAGCAGTACTTC. Protein sequence: CSAMTSGSYEQYF.

Ten or more counts support this clonotype. V and J are TRBV27 and TRBJ2-3; D perhaps matches TRBD1 (6 bases). The length of the CDR3 is 18 residues. CDR1 is MNHEY, CDR2 SMNVEV, per germline (reference sequence). Between the trimmed V and J ends, which lost 7 bases and 3 bases, there was a span of 26 bases. The CDR3 sequence: CASNPTPGRQGWTDTQYF. For the CDR3, the DNA is TGTGCCAGCAATCCGACCCCGGGACGGCAGGGGTGGACAGATACGCAGTATTTT.

This clonotype occurred many times. The chain joins TRBV3-1 to TRBJ2-7; the D call may be TRBD1 or TRBD2 (5 bases each). V was clipped by 3 bases and J by 3 bases, with 12 bases between them. CDR1 and CDR2 (germline): LGHDT, YNNKEL (reference sequence). The CDR3 spans 14 residues. The CDR3 reads CASSHRDPFYEQYF. The CDR3 DNA follows: TGTGCCAGCAGCCACCGGGACCCTTTCTACGAGCAGTACTTC.

In this sample, this clonotype turned up many times. The chain recombines TRBV12-3 or TRBV12-4 with TRBJ2-7; weak D call: TRBD2 (5 bases). The CDR3 contains 15 residues. With 4 bases removed from V and 0 bases from J, the gap between germline ends came to 13 bases. This CDR3 reads CASSSPPGNSYEQYF. The CDR3 coding sequence is TGTGCCAGCAGTTCTCCACCGGGAAACTCCTACGAGCAGTACTTC.

This clonotype was seen at least ten times. V and J are TRBV12-3 or TRBV12-4 and TRBJ2-1, with 8 bases fitting TRBD2. Trimming cost V 3 bases and J 9 bases; bases outside gene matches: 7. The length of the CDR3 is 14 residues. The CDR3 DNA follows: TGTGCCAGCAGTTTCAGCGGGAGTCTGATTGAGCAGTTCTTC. Translating it yields CASSFSGSLIEQFF.

This clonotype was picked up a small number of times. It is likely a read error: a sequence one base away is far more abundant. Here the CDR3 reads CASSYSGLAGVYDEQFF. The CDR3 region has the DNA TGTGCCAGCAGTTACTCGGGACTAGCGGGAGTCTACGATGAGCAGTTCTTC. This sequence joins TRBV6-6 and TRBJ2-1; TRBD2 matches at 14 bases. This CDR3 region has 17 residues. Germline V CDR1 and CDR2: MNHNY, SVGAGI (reference sequence).

V usage is TRBV5-1 and J usage is TRBJ2-1; TRBD2 matches at 11 bases. Germline assignment: CDR1 SGHRS and CDR2 YFSETQ. The trim removed 0 bases at V and 6 bases at J, leaving 14 bases unmatched. This CDR3 is 19 amino acids long. The DNA for the CDR3 is TGCGCCAGCAGCTTGGCTCGGACTAGCGGGCCTGAGGGCTTCAATGAGCAGTTCTTC. Translation gives CASSLARTSGPEGFNEQFF.

This clonotype was observed many times. V gene TRBV5-1 combines with J gene TRBJ2-7, with 8 bases that match TRBD1. The length of the CDR3 is 14 residues. V shed 1 base, J shed 4 bases, and the junction held 4 bases outside the gene matches. Germline assignment: CDR1 SGHRS and CDR2 YFSETQ. The CDR3 region is CASSLNGQGYEQYF. CDR3 bases: TGCGCCAGCAGCTTGAACGGACAGGGTTACGAGCAGTACTTC.

This clonotype has ten or more counts. V gene TRBV29-1 combines with J gene TRBJ2-5; TRBD1 matches 7 bases. Looked up from germline, CDR1 is SQVTM and CDR2 is ANQGSEA. The CDR3 totals 15 residues. Germline trimming cut 2 bases from V and 5 bases from J; bases unmatched to any gene: 11. CDR3 residues: CSVERGLGLEETQYF. CDR3 bases: TGCAGCGTTGAAAGGGGGCTGGGATTAGAGGAGACCCAGTACTTC.

The chain combines TRBV2 with TRBJ2-5; 7 positions agree with TRBD2. The CDR3 length is 16 residues. The J segment lost 7 bases and the V segment lost 0 bases, leaving 11 bases of the junction unmatched. The germline gives CDR1 SNHLY, CDR2 FYNNEI. CDR3: CASSEALSGRYGTQYF. Written as DNA, the CDR3 is TGTGCCAGCAGTGAAGCGCTTAGCGGGCGATACGGGACCCAGTACTTC. Full variable domain (rest looked up from reference TRBV2 and TRBJ2-5): EPEVTQTPSHQVTQMGQEVILRCVPISNHLYFYWYRQILGQKVEFLVSFYNNEISEKSEIFDDQFSVERPDGSNFTLKIRSTKLEDSAMYFCASSEALSGRYGTQYFGPGTRLLVL.

This clonotype was detected ten times or more. This sequence joins TRBV28 and TRBJ2-1; D may correspond to TRBD1 or TRBD2 (6 bases each). CDR1 is MDHEN, CDR2 SYDVKM, per germline. V lost 6 bases and J lost 6, with 21 bases in between. The CDR3 is made up of 16 amino acids. CDR3 DNA: TGTGCCAGCAGCCGCCCCCTAGGGGGAGGACCCAATGAGCAGTTCTTC. Protein product: CASSRPLGGGPNEQFF.

The gene calls are TRBV2 and TRBJ1-4; the D is unclear. V was trimmed by 7 bases and J by 5 bases, leaving 14 bases between them. Per the germline V gene, CDR1 is SNHLY and CDR2 is FYNNEI. The CDR3 covers 14 residues. The CDR3 sequence is CASIQVSENEKLFF. CDR3 nucleotides: TGTGCCAGCATTCAGGTCAGCGAGAATGAAAAACTGTTTTTT.

This clonotype was counted at least ten times. The chain employs TRBV20-1 and TRBJ2-3; no reliable D call. CDR1 DFQATT and CDR2 SNEGSKA come from the germline V gene (reference sequence). The CDR3 has 14 residues. The V end lost 3 bases, the J end lost 4 bases, and 14 bases lay between the germline ends. The CDR3 DNA sequence: TGCAGTGCTAGGGTAACGAGGTGGTCAGATACGCAGTATTTT. Its protein is CSARVTRWSDTQYF.

This clonotype came up many times. The chain links TRBV7-3 to TRBJ2-7; D tentatively reads TRBD1 or TRBD2 (5 bases each). V was clipped by 5 bases and J by 0 bases, with 14 bases between them. CDR3 length equals 15 residues. Per the germline V gene, CDR1 is SGHTA and CDR2 is FQGTGA. CDR3 residues: CASSPPGTHSYEQYF. The CDR3, as DNA: TGTGCCAGCAGCCCCCCCGGGACGCACTCCTACGAGCAGTACTTC.

Concerning this clonotype: The germline gene is not matched at one end of the junction; a read error may be the cause. Written as DNA, the CDR3 is TGTGTCAGCAGCCTCGGGACCTGGAAATCTGGCTACACCTTC. This encodes CVSSLGTWKSGYTF. The rearrangement links TRBV3-1 to TRBJ1-2; TRBD1 might be the D (5 bases). This CDR3 has 14 residues. CDR1 and CDR2 (germline): LGHDT, YNNKEL (reference sequence).

This clonotype was seen repeatedly, ten times or more. The chain couples TRBV28 to TRBJ2-4, with 10 positions matching TRBD2. The J segment lost 8 bases and the V segment lost 9 bases, leaving 13 bases of the junction unmatched. There are 15 residues in the CDR3. Looked up from germline, CDR1 is MDHEN and CDR2 is SYDVKM. The CDR3 sequence is CASFPSGRRGDIQYF. The CDR3 nucleotides read TGTGCCAGTTTCCCTAGCGGGAGACGTGGGGACATTCAGTACTTC.

A few counts support this clonotype. The chain carries TRBV19 and TRBJ1-1; no reliable D call. The CDR3 totals 13 residues. The germline gives CDR1 LNHDA, CDR2 SQIVND (reference sequence). Trimming took off 2 bases at V and 1 base at J, with 5 bases between the two ends. The CDR3 spells CASSIRRNTEAFF. The CDR3 DNA reads TGTGCCAGTAGTATAAGGCGGAACACTGAAGCTTTCTTT.

Comment on this clonotype: A much bigger clone sits one base away, suggesting this may be a read error. V is TRBV7-9 and J is TRBJ2-1; perhaps TRBD2 as D (6 bases). Per germline, CDR1 SEHNR and CDR2 FQNEAQ (reference sequence). The CDR3 totals 13 residues. Here the CDR3 DNA reads TGTGCCAGCAGCGGGGGGAGAGACAATGAGCGGTTCTTC. Translating it yields CASSGGRDNERFF.

This clonotype appeared a few times. The chain combines TRBV15 with TRBJ1-4; D possibly corresponds to TRBD1 (5 bases). The V end lost 5 bases, the J end lost 2 bases, and 18 bases lay between the germline ends. CDR1 LNHNV and CDR2 YYDKDF come from the germline V gene (reference sequence). This CDR3 has 17 amino acids. CDR3 DNA: TGTGCCACCAGCGCCCGGGACCCGCGGCGCACTAATGAAAAACTGTTTTTT. As protein: CATSARDPRRTNEKLFF.

This clonotype showed up many times. J is TRBJ2-3 and V is TRBV7-2; 8 bases are shared with TRBD2. Trimming at V came to 5 bases and at J to 4 bases, leaving 11 bases not matched to a gene. This CDR3 region has 16 residues. The germline V gene encodes CDR1 SGHTA and CDR2 FQGNSA. CDR3 DNA: TGTGCCAGCAGCCGTGGTAGCGGGATCACACCAGATACGCAGTATTTT. It yields the protein CASSRGSGITPDTQYF. Complete variable domain (other parts from reference TRBV7-2 and TRBJ2-3): GAGVSQSPSNKVTEKGKDVELRCDPISGHTALYWYRQSLGQGLEFLIYFQGNSAPDKSGLPSDRFSAERTGGSVSTLTIQRTQQEDSAVYLCASSRGSGITPDTQYFGPGTRLTVL.

This clonotype was found a few times. The chain carries TRBV7-9 and TRBJ2-5; TRBD2 aligns across 7 bases. The germline V gene encodes CDR1 SEHNR and CDR2 FQNEAQ (reference sequence). Trimming took 2 bases from V and 0 from J; bases not matched to a gene: 3. This CDR3 comprises 15 residues. The CDR3 loop reads CASSLPLANQETQYF. The CDR3 nucleotides read TGTGCCAGCAGCTTACCACTAGCGAACCAAGAGACCCAGTACTTC. Variable domain in full (rest from reference TRBV7-9 and TRBJ2-5): DTGVSQNPRHKITKRGQNVTFRCDPISEHNRLYWYRQTLGQGPEFLTYFQNEAQLEKSRLLSDRFSAERPKGSFSTLEIQRTEQGDSAMYLCASSLPLANQETQYFGPGTRLLVL.

The chain couples TRBV5-1 to TRBJ2-1; TRBD2 agrees at 11 bases. This CDR3 has 16 residues. J lost 6 bases, V lost 7 bases, and 12 bases had no gene match. CDR1 is SGHRS and CDR2 is YFSETQ in the germline V gene. This CDR3 reads CASATSGRVVCNEQFF. CDR3 coding DNA: TGCGCCAGCGCTACTAGCGGGAGAGTAGTGTGCAATGAGCAGTTCTTC.

V usage is TRBV13 and J usage is TRBJ2-3; 12 bases line up with TRBD2. The junction had 16 bases not matched to a gene; V was cut back by 2 bases and J by 1 base. Looked up from germline, CDR1 is PRHDT and CDR2 is FYEKMQ (reference sequence). The CDR3 has 21 amino acids. Written as DNA, the CDR3 is TGTGCCAGCAGCTTAACTCCCCTAGCGGGAGGGCCGAGGGCTGGCACAGATACGCAGTATTTT. It is translated as CASSLTPLAGGPRAGTDTQYF.

Many counts were recorded for this clonotype. The J gene is TRBJ2-7, the V gene TRBV6-2 or TRBV6-3; D possibly uses TRBD1 or TRBD2 (6 bases each). V lost 2 bases and J lost 7, with 21 bases in between. This CDR3 has 16 amino acids. Looked up from germline, CDR1 is MNHEY and CDR2 is SVGEGT. The CDR3 region has the DNA TGTGCCAGCAGTTACGGCCGGGGGCTAGGCCCAGGGGAGCAGTACTTC. Translating gives CASSYGRGLGPGEQYF.

This clonotype showed up many times. The chain couples TRBV20-1 to TRBJ2-1; TRBD2 agrees at 8 bases. The CDR3 is 15 residues long. The germline V gene encodes CDR1 DFQATT and CDR2 SNEGSKA (reference sequence). The CDR3 DNA is TGCAGCGCCAGCGGGAGAATGAGCTCCTACAATGAGCAGTTCTTC. Its protein is CSASGRMSSYNEQFF.

This clonotype was counted at least ten times. This chain links TRBV7-2 with TRBJ1-2, with 11 bases aligning to TRBD1. Germline V gives CDR1 SGHTA, CDR2 FQGNSA. Losses at the gene ends were 5 bases for V and 5 bases for J; bases not matched to a gene: 7. The CDR3 loop spans 15 amino acids. As DNA, the CDR3 is TGTGCCAGCAGCACCGCCGGGACAGGGGGTTATGGCTACACCTTC. Its translation: CASSTAGTGGYGYTF.

This clonotype was counted at least ten times. This chain uses TRBV20-1 with TRBJ1-1, with D possibly matching TRBD1 (6 bases). Germline CDR1 and CDR2: DFQATT and SNEGSKA (reference sequence). V was trimmed by 0 bases and J by 8 bases, leaving 16 bases between them. This CDR3 is 14 amino acids long. The chain's CDR3 is CSARDGAGAPEAFF. The CDR3 DNA reads TGCAGTGCTAGAGATGGGGCGGGGGCCCCCGAAGCTTTCTTT.

This clonotype was seen repeatedly, ten times or more. The V call is TRBV27, the J call TRBJ2-7; D perhaps matches TRBD1 (5 bases). V was shortened by 8 bases and J by 0 bases, with 14 bases between the two germline ends. The CDR3 runs 14 residues. Germline-derived CDR1 and CDR2 are MNHEY and SMNVEV (reference sequence). The CDR3 region is CASSFRGISYEQYF. The CDR3 DNA reads TGTGCCAGCTCCTTTAGGGGCATCTCCTACGAGCAGTACTTC.

The chain recombines TRBV6-1 with TRBJ2-7; a possible D gene is TRBD2 (6 bases). CDR1 and CDR2 (germline): MNHNS, SASEGT. This CDR3 contains 20 residues. The V end lost 6 bases, the J end lost 0 bases, and 30 bases lay between the germline ends. The CDR3 sequence: CASSPDIGLAEAGGSYEQYF. CDR3 in DNA: TGTGCCAGCAGCCCTGACATCGGTTTAGCGGAGGCCGGGGGCTCCTACGAGCAGTACTTC.

This clonotype has more than one count but fewer than ten. This chain uses TRBV7-2 with TRBJ2-6; a possible D gene is TRBD1 (6 bases). The V end lost 2 bases, the J end lost 2 bases, and 10 bases lay between the germline ends. The length of the CDR3 is 16 residues. Germline CDR1 reads SGHTA; CDR2 reads FQGNSA. The CDR3 loop is CASSLRGGTGANVLTF. Written as DNA, the CDR3 is TGTGCCAGCAGCTTACGTGGGGGCACTGGGGCCAACGTCCTGACTTTC.

This clonotype was counted many times. This chain links TRBV7-6 with TRBJ2-5, with TRBD1 matching over 9 bases. Germline CDR1 SGHVS, CDR2 FNYEAQ. Losses at the gene ends were 1 base for V and 5 bases for J; bases not matched to a gene: 11. The CDR3 length is 17 residues. The CDR3 sequence: CASSLVLRDRVGETQYF. The CDR3 DNA reads TGTGCCAGCAGCTTAGTCCTACGGGACAGGGTGGGCGAGACCCAGTACTTC.

This chain links TRBV4-3 with TRBJ1-5, with a tentative D call TRBD1 (6 bases). Germline values: CDR1 LGHNA, CDR2 YSLEER. This CDR3 region has 17 residues. V dropped 1 base and J dropped 1 base, with 14 bases sitting between them. This chain's CDR3 is CASSQGRGGASNQPQHF. The CDR3 region has the DNA TGCGCCAGCAGCCAAGGGAGGGGGGGCGCGAGCAATCAGCCCCAGCATTTT.